The rows below give T cell receptor beta chains drawn from one sample of a study of T cell responses to AZD1222 COVID-19 vaccine. The data were produced by immunoSEQ multiplex PCR, yet TCRdb's version contains in-frame clones alone and is incomplete. The top ten clones hold roughly 6% of a sample with about 92,000 clones, approximately 88% of them seen once. The source material was peripheral blood, sampled on day 0 of AZD1222 vaccination. These receptors came from an adult in good health. The CDR3 runs from the conserved cysteine through the conserved F or W. A D gene is named only where the DNA matches it firmly. Not every row has a clone size; where given, it reads once, few, many or a size class.

j_call v_call d_call clone_size cdr3_length cdr3_nt cdr3_aa
TRBJ1-5 TRBV2 - - 14 TGTGCCAGCAATATCGGCGACGGGGGTCAGCCCCAGCATTTT CASNIGDGGQPQHF
TRBJ2-5 TRBV7-9 TRBD1 - 14 TGTGCCAGCAGCTTGAACAGGGGGCTGGAGACCCAGTACTTC CASSLNRGLETQYF
TRBJ2-2 TRBV4-1 - once 15 TGCGCCAGCAGCCAAGAAACGAGGAACACCGGGGAGCTGTTTTTT CASSQETRNTGELFF
TRBJ2-2 TRBV11-2 - - 14 TGTGCCAGCAGCTTAGTCCCACTGACCGGGGAGCTGTTTTTT CASSLVPLTGELFF
TRBJ2-2 TRBV9 - - 14 TGTGCCAGCAGCGCTCGACAGAACACCGGGGAGCTGTTTTTT CASSARQNTGELFF
TRBJ2-7 TRBV5-1 - - 13 TGCGCCAGCAGCTTTCAAGAATCCTACGAGCAGTACTTC CASSFQESYEQYF
TRBJ2-7 TRBV5-6 - - 13 TGTGCCAGCAGCTTGGACCATACCTACGAGCAGTACTTC CASSLDHTYEQYF
TRBJ2-1 TRBV5-1 - - 14 TGCGCCAGCAGCTTCTACAGACAGAACAATGAGCAGTTCTTC CASSFYRQNNEQFF
TRBJ1-4 TRBV15 TRBD1 - 15 TGTGCCACCAGCAAGAGGGGACAGGCTAATGAAAAACTGTTTTTT CATSKRGQANEKLFF
TRBJ1-4 TRBV4-1 TRBD1 - 14 TGCGCCAGCAGCCAAGGGACAGGGGATGAAAAACTGTTTTTT CASSQGTGDEKLFF
TRBJ1-3 TRBV19 - - 16 TGTGCCAGTAGTACCCGGGGACGGAGCTCTGGAAACACCATATATTTT CASSTRGRSSGNTIYF
TRBJ2-1 TRBV10-3 - - 16 TGTGCCACGGCCCATCCGGGGCAAAAAAGATACAATGAGCAGTTCTTC CATAHPGQKRYNEQFF
TRBJ2-1 TRBV7-3 - - 17 TGTGCCAGCAGCTTAGTAGTGAGTCAGGAGTCCTACAATGAGCAGTTCTTC CASSLVVSQESYNEQFF
TRBJ1-5 TRBV19 - once 15 TGTGCCAGTACCTCTATGACAGGCCGCAATCAGCCCCAGCATTTT CASTSMTGRNQPQHF
TRBJ1-1 TRBV10-3 - once 16 TGTGCCATCAGTGATATGGGGACCGGGCGTAGCACTGAAGCTTTCTTT CAISDMGTGRSTEAFF
TRBJ2-1 TRBV6-5 TRBD2 once 15 TGTGCCAGCAGTCTAGCGGGAGCCTCGGGGGATGAGCAGTTCTTC CASSLAGASGDEQFF
TRBJ1-5 TRBV5-8 - - 14 TGTGCCAGCAGCTTGGAGGGTAGGGCTTGGCCCCAGCATTTT CASSLEGRAWPQHF
TRBJ1-5 TRBV3-1/TRBV3-2 - - 15 TGTGCCAGCAGCCAAGATGGAGGCGCGGGGCAGCCCCAGCATTTT CASSQDGGAGQPQHF
TRBJ1-5 TRBV9 TRBD1 - 14 TGTGCCAGCAGCGCAAACAGGGGGCTCGAGCCCCAGCATTTT CASSANRGLEPQHF
TRBJ2-1 TRBV6-2/TRBV6-3 TRBD1 - 12 TGTGCCAGCAGCCGGACAGGGAATGAGCAGTTCTTC CASSRTGNEQFF
TRBJ1-2 TRBV4-3 TRBD1 - 16 TGCGCCAGCAGCCAAGATCCGGGACAGACCCTTAAGGGCTACACCTTC CASSQDPGQTLKGYTF
TRBJ2-7 TRBV7-2 - once 17 TGTGCCAGCAGCTTGAGAACTACAGGGCCGAGCTCCTACGAGCAGTACTTC CASSLRTTGPSSYEQYF
TRBJ2-1 TRBV10-3 - - 11 TGTGCCATCAGGGACTACAATGAGCAGTTCTTC CAIRDYNEQFF
TRBJ2-7 TRBV6-5 - - 13 TGTGCCAGCAATCAAGACAGAGCCTACGAGCAGTACTTC CASNQDRAYEQYF
TRBJ2-4 TRBV4-1 - - 14 TGCGCCAGCAGCCAAGTTGCAGGACAAAACATTCAGTACTTC CASSQVAGQNIQYF
TRBJ1-1 TRBV5-6 - - 15 TGTGCCAGCAGCTTGGGAAGGACACGAGGTACTGAAGCTTTCTTT CASSLGRTRGTEAFF
TRBJ1-4 TRBV7-9 - - 13 TGTGCCAGCAGACTGGGACAATCCGAAAAACTGTTTTTT CASRLGQSEKLFF
TRBJ2-5 TRBV7-3 - - 13 TGTGCCAGCAGCTTAGGCCCGCAAGAGACCCAGTACTTC CASSLGPQETQYF
TRBJ1-6 TRBV19 TRBD1 - 15 TGTGCCAGTAGTATATGGGACAGTGATAATTCACCCCTCCACTTT CASSIWDSDNSPLHF
TRBJ2-1 TRBV19 - - 13 TGTGCCAGTAGTATAGGATCCGGGACAGAGCAGTTCTTC CASSIGSGTEQFF
TRBJ2-7 TRBV29-1 - few 12 TGCAGCGTTGTCACCGGGCACTACGAGCAGTACTTC CSVVTGHYEQYF
TRBJ2-5 TRBV2 - - 12 TGTGCCAGCAGTGTGTCCGGGGAGACCCAGTACTTC CASSVSGETQYF
TRBJ2-3 TRBV14 - - 15 TGTGCCAGCTCGCCTATGGGGGGACGCACAGATACGCAGTATTTT CASSPMGGRTDTQYF
TRBJ2-7 TRBV28 - - 14 TGTGCCAGCAGTCCGGGCCCCCGTTCCTACGAGCAGTACTTC CASSPGPRSYEQYF
TRBJ2-3 TRBV11-2 - - 13 TGTGCCAGCAGCTTAGAGGCCCGTGATGCGCAGTATTTT CASSLEARDAQYF
TRBJ2-3 TRBV11-3 - - 14 TGTGCCAGCAGCCCCGATTGGGGGCTCCGGACGCAGTATTTT CASSPDWGLRTQYF
TRBJ2-7 TRBV5-5 TRBD2 - 18 TGTGCCAGCAGCTTGGAGCTAGCGGGAGCGACAAAAGGGTACGAGCAGTACTTC CASSLELAGATKGYEQYF
TRBJ1-2 TRBV5-1 - - 14 TGCGCCAGCAGCCGGGACATGAATAACTATGGCTACACCTTC CASSRDMNNYGYTF
TRBJ2-1 TRBV14 TRBD2 - 20 TGTGCCAGCAGCCAAGAAGTCTGGACTAGCGGGAGGGTTATCCGTAATGAGCAGTTCTTC CASSQEVWTSGRVIRNEQFF
TRBJ2-1 TRBV11-2 TRBD2 - 18 TGTGCCAGCAGCCGCCAGCACCGGACTAGCGGGAGGGTTCAAGAGCAGTTCTTC CASSRQHRTSGRVQEQFF
TRBJ2-5 TRBV28 - - 18 TGTGCCAGCAGTTTGACGGGTAAGGGATTCGGATACCAAGAGACCCAGTACTTC CASSLTGKGFGYQETQYF
TRBJ2-1 TRBV6-5 TRBD2 - 14 TGTGCCAGCACCGTAGCGGGGGCCTACAATGAGCAGTTCTTC CASTVAGAYNEQFF
TRBJ1-5 TRBV19 TRBD1 - 16 TGTGCCAGTAGCCGCCGGGACAGGGGGCAGAATCAGCCCCAGCATTTT CASSRRDRGQNQPQHF
TRBJ2-3 TRBV19 TRBD1 once 13 TGTGCCAGTAGCAGGGGGCTCACAGATACGCAGTATTTT CASSRGLTDTQYF
TRBJ1-2 TRBV5-1 - - 11 TGCGCCAGCAGCTGGGGAGGGGATATCACCTTC CASSWGGDITF
TRBJ2-1 TRBV6-5 TRBD2 - 16 TGTGCCAGCAGTTATCAGCCTAGCGGGATGATGAATGAGCAGTTCTTC CASSYQPSGMMNEQFF
TRBJ1-3 TRBV11-2 - - 17 TGTGCCAGCAGCTTAGGAACCCTCCCCGGCTCTGGAAACACCATATATTTT CASSLGTLPGSGNTIYF
TRBJ1-2 TRBV28 TRBD1 - 13 TGTGCCAGCAGTTCGGGGACAGGGCATGGCTACACCTTC CASSSGTGHGYTF
TRBJ2-1 TRBV11-1 TRBD2 - 16 TGTGCCAGCAGAGACTCAAGCGGGAGAACCTACAATGAGCAGTTCTTC CASRDSSGRTYNEQFF
TRBJ2-5 TRBV29-1 TRBD2 few 15 TGCAGCGTTGGGGGCCGGGACTACGAGCAAGAGACCCAGTACTTC CSVGGRDYEQETQYF
TRBJ2-1 TRBV25-1 TRBD1 - 11 TGTGCCAGCAGGGGGGACAGGGTGTCGTTCTTC CASRGDRVSFF
TRBJ1-5 TRBV27 - - 16 TGTGCCAGCAGTTTATTTGGAGGGGGTGTTGGTCAGCCCCAGCATTTT CASSLFGGGVGQPQHF
TRBJ2-7 TRBV29-1 TRBD2 - 17 TGCAGCGTTGAAGATCGAAGCGGGAGGGCCCACCGCTACGAGCAGTACTTC CSVEDRSGRAHRYEQYF
TRBJ2-5 TRBV2 - - 15 TGTGCCAGAGGGCCCGGGACGGAGAGCCAAGAGACCCAGTACTTC CARGPGTESQETQYF
TRBJ1-2 TRBV28 - - 12 TGTGCCAGCAGTTCCGAGCATAGAGGCTACACCTTC CASSSEHRGYTF
TRBJ2-7 TRBV19 - few 13 TGTGCCAGTAGTATAGGCGAAGGGTACGAGCAGTACTTC CASSIGEGYEQYF
TRBJ2-7 TRBV7-2 - - 17 TGTGCCAGCAGCTTAGCGGGGGACGGGGCGAGCTCCTACGAGCAGTACTTC CASSLAGDGASSYEQYF
TRBJ1-2 TRBV3-1/TRBV3-2 - - 15 TGTGCCAGCAGCCAAGATATGCAGGGGAGCTATGGCTACACCTTC CASSQDMQGSYGYTF
TRBJ1-2 TRBV10-1 - - 13 TGCGCCAGCGCACATCAAAAGAGCTATGGCTACACCTTC CASAHQKSYGYTF